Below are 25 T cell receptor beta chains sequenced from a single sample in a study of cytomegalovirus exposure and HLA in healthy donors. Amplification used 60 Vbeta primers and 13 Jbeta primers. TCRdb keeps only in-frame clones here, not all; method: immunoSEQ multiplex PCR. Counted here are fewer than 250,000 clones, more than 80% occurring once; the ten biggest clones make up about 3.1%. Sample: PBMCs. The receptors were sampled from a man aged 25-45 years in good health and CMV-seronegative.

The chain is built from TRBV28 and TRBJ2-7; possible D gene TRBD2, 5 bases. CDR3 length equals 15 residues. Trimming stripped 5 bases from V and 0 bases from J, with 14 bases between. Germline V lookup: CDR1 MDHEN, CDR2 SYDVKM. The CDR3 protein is CASSPPGVTSYEQYF. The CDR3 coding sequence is TGTGCCAGCAGTCCTCCCGGGGTCACCTCCTACGAGCAGTACTTC.

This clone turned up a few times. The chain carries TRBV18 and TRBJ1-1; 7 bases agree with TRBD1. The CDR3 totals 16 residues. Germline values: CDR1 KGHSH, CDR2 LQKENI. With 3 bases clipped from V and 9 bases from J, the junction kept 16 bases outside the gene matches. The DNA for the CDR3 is TGTGCCAGCTCACCGGAGGGGGCGAGGGCCCCGAGAAAAGCTTTCTTT. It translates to CASSPEGARAPRKAFF.

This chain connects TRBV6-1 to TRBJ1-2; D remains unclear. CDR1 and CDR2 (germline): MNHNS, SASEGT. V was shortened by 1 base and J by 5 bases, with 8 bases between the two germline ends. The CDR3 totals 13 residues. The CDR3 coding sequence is TGTGCCAGCAGTGAAGATCGGGGTTATGGCTACACCTTC. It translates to CASSEDRGYGYTF.

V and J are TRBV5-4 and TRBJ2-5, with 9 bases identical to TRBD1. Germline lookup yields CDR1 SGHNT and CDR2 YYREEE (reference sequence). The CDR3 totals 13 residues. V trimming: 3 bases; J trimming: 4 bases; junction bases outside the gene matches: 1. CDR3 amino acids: CASSWGQGETQYF. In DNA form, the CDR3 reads TGTGCCAGCAGCTGGGGACAGGGAGAGACCCAGTACTTC.

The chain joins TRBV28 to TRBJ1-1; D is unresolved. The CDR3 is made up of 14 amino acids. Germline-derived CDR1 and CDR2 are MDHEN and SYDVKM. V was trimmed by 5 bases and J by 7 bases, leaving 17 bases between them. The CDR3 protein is CASSPWAEQIEAFF. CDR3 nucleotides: TGTGCCAGCAGTCCATGGGCAGAACAGATTGAAGCTTTCTTT.

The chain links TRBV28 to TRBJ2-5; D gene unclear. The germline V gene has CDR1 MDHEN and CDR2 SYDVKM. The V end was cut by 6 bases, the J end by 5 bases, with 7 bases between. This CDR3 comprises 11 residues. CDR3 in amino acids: CASSIEETQYF. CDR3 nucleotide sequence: TGTGCCAGCAGCATCGAGGAGACCCAGTACTTC. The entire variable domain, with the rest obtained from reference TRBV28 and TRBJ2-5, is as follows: DVKVTQSSRYLVKRTGEKVFLECVQDMDHENMFWYRQDPGLGLRLIYFSYDVKMKEKGDIPEGYSVSREKKERFSLILESASTNQTSMYLCASSIEETQYFGPGTRLLVL.

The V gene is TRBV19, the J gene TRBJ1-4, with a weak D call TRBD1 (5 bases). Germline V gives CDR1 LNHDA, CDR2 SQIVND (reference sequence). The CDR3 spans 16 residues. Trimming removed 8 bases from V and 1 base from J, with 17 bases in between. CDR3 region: CASASISRGTNEKLFF. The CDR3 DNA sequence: TGTGCCAGTGCCTCGATATCAAGGGGAACTAATGAAAAACTGTTTTTT.

For the CDR3, the DNA is TGTGCCAGCAGTGGCGACCGGACAGGGATGACGAGGGGTTCCTATGGCTACACCTTC. Protein sequence: CASSGDRTGMTRGSYGYTF. This sequence joins TRBV2 and TRBJ1-2, with 8 bases identical to TRBD1. J gave up 4 bases and V 4 bases, and 20 bases lay outside the gene matches. The CDR3 extends over 19 amino acids. Germline CDR1 and CDR2: SNHLY and FYNNEI.

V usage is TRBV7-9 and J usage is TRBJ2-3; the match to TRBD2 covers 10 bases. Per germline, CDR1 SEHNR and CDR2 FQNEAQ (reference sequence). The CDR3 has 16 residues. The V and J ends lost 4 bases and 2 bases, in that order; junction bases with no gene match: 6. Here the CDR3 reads CASSSASGGFTDTQYF. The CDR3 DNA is TGTGCCAGCAGCTCAGCTAGCGGGGGTTTCACAGATACGCAGTATTTT.

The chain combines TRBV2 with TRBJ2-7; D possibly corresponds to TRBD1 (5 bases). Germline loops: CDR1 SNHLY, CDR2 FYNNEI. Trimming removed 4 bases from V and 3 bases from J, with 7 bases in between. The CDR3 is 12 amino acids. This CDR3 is CASSARDYEQYF. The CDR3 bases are TGTGCCAGCAGTGCCAGGGACTACGAGCAGTACTTC.

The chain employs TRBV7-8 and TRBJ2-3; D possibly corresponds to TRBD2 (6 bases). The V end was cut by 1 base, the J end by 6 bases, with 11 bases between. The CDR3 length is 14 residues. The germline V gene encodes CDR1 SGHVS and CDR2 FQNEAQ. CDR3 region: CASSLGGAGDTQYF. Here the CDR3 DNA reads TGTGCCAGCAGCTTAGGTGGGGCGGGGGATACGCAGTATTTT.

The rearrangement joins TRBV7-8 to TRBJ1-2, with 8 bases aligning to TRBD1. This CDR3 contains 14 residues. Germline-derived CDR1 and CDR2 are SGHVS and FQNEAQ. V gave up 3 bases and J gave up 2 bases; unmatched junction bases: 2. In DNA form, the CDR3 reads TGTGCCAGCAGCTTCCGGGACAGGAACTATGGCTACACCTTC. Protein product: CASSFRDRNYGYTF.

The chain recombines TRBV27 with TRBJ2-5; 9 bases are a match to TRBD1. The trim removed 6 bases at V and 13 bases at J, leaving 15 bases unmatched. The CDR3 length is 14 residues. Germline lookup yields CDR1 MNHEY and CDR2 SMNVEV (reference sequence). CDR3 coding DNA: TGTGCCAGCAGCTCCTCCTCGACAGGGGGAGCACGGTACTTC. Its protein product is CASSSSSTGGARYF.

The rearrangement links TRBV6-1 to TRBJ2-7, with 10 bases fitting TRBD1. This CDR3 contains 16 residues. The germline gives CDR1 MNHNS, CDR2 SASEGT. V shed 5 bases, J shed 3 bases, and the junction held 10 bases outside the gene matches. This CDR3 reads CASSKDRGLFHYEQYF. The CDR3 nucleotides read TGTGCCAGCAGTAAAGACAGGGGGCTATTCCACTACGAGCAGTACTTC.

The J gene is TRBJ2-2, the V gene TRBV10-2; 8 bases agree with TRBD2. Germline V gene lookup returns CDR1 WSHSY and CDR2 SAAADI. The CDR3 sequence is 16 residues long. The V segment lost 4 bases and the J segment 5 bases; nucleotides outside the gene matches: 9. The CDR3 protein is CASSVSGGPTTGELFF. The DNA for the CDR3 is TGCGCCAGCAGTGTATCGGGGGGGCCAACAACCGGGGAGCTGTTTTTT.

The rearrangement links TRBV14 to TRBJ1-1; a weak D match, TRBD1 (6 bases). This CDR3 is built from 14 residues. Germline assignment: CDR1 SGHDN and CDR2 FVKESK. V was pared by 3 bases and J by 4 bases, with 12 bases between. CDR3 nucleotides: TGTGCCAGCAGCCATGCGGGGGGGCGCACTGAAGCTTTCTTT. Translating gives CASSHAGGRTEAFF.

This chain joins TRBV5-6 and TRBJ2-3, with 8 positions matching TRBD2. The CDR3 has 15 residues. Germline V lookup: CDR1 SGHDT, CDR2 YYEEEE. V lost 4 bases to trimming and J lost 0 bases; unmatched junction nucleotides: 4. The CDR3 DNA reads TGTGCCAGCAGCAGAGTAGCGGGGAGCACAGATACGCAGTATTTT. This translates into CASSRVAGSTDTQYF. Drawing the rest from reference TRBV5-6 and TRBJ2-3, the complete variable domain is DAGVTQSPTHLIKTRGQQVTLRCSPKSGHDTVSWYQQALGQGPQFIFQYYEEEERQRGNFPDRFSGHQFPNYSSELNVNALLLGDSALYLCASSRVAGSTDTQYFGPGTRLTVL.

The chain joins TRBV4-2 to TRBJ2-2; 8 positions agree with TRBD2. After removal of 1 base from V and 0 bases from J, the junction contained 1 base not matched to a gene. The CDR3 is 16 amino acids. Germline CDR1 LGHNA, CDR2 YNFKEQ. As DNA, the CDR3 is TGTGCCAGCAGCCAAGCGGGGGGGACGAACACCGGGGAGCTGTTTTTT. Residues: CASSQAGGTNTGELFF.

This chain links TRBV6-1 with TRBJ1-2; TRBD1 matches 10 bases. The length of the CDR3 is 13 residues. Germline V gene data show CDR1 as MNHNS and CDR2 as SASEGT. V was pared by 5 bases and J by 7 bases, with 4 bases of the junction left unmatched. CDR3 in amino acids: CASSQDRGPGYTF. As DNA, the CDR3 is TGTGCCAGCAGTCAAGACAGGGGGCCTGGCTACACCTTC.

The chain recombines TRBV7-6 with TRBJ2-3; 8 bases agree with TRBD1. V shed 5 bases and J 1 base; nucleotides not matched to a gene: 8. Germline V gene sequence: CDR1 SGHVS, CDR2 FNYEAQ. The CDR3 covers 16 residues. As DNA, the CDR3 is TGTGCCAGCAGCCGACAGGGGTCCGCGGGCACAGATACGCAGTATTTT. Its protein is CASSRQGSAGTDTQYF.

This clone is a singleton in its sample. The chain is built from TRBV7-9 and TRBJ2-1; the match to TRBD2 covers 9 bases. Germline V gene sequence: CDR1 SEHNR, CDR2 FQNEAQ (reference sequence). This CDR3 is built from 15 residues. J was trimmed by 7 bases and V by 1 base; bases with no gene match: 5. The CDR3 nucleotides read TGTGCCAGCAGCTTAGGGCTAGCGGGGCTAAATGAGCAGTTCTTC. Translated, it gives CASSLGLAGLNEQFF.

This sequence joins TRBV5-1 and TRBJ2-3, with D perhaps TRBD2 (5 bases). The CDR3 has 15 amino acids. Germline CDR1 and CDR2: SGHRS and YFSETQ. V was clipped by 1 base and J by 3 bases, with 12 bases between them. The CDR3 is CASSLPGLGTDTQYF. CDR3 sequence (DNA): TGCGCCAGCAGCTTGCCGGGATTGGGAACAGATACGCAGTATTTT.

The CDR3 sequence is CASSRGLNYGYTF. The DNA for the CDR3 is TGTGCCAGCAGCCGAGGGTTAAACTATGGCTACACCTTC. The chain links TRBV6-5 to TRBJ1-2; D call uncertain. Trimming removed 6 bases from V and 2 bases from J, with 10 bases in between. The germline CDR1 and CDR2 sequences are MNHEY and SVGAGI. This CDR3 spans 13 amino acids.

The CDR3 bases are TGTGCCAGCACCCCCGGGACAGCCACAACCTATGGCTACACCTTC. Translating gives CASTPGTATTYGYTF. The genes are TRBV5-4 and TRBJ1-2, with 7 bases matching TRBD1. The CDR3 covers 15 residues. Germline loops: CDR1 SGHNT, CDR2 YYREEE (reference sequence). With 6 bases clipped from V and 4 bases from J, the junction kept 12 bases outside the gene matches.

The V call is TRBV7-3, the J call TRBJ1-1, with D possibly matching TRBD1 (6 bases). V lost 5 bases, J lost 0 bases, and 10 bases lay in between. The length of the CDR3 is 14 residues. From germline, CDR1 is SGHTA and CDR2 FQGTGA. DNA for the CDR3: TGTGCCAGCAGCCGGACAGACATGAACACTGAAGCTTTCTTT. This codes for CASSRTDMNTEAFF.